This T cell receptor beta chain was found in a study of shared clonotypes between healthy human individuals. Only CD45RO-negative cells positively selected for CCR7 counted as naive CD8 cells, so terminally differentiated effector memory CD45RA+ cells were excluded. Clones were sequenced by immunoSEQ multiplex PCR, and TCRdb holds only the in-frame ones, with some missing. This table has approximately 2,200,000 clones, under 95% appearing once. The origin of this receptor is a man in his late teens or twenties in good health. Some clones in this sample may be carry-over from other donors' samples. Sequencing input: naive CD8+ T cells from PBMCs.

CDR3 DNA: TGTGCCAGCAGCACCGCCGGAGTGGCAGAAGCTTTCTTT. Amino acids: CASSTAGVAEAFF. The V gene is TRBV21-1, the J gene TRBJ1-1. TRBV21-1 is recorded as a pseudogene. The CDR3 spans 13 residues.